The present TCR beta chain was sequenced within a study of blood T cell repertoires in COVID-19. Overall study: Collection of acute and convalescent COVID-19 samples took place in the United States, Italy and Spain. PBMCs, B-cell-depleted T cells, or T cells were the source of the cDNA or gDNA that made up the material.

Seattle patients were enrolled while actively infected and followed longitudinally. Germline values: CDR1 SGHKS, CDR2 YYEKEE (reference sequence). This CDR3 is 15 amino acids long. V lost 4 bases and J lost 6, with 19 bases in between. Authors' analysis steps: Reference gene primer amplification gave nucleated cell count estimates. TCRdb's copy holds only in-frame clones and misses some; the assay was immunoSEQ multiplex PCR. V, J and clone size derive from that table, while D and trimming were established from the DNA sequence. Of roughly 150,000 clones in the sample, over 80% were seen once. The clonotype comes from an elderly woman with COVID-19, enrolled during active disease. V usage is TRBV5-5 and J usage is TRBJ1-2; D is perhaps TRBD1 (6 bases). The sample comprised peripheral blood. The CDR3 is CASSGRTGSVDGYTF. In nucleotides, the CDR3 is TGTGCCAGCAGCGGGCGAACAGGGAGTGTGGATGGCTACACCTTC.